What follows are 20 T cell receptor beta chains derived from one specimen sequenced in a study of blood T cell repertoires in COVID-19 (TCRdb year 2020). Preparation of the library involved the immunoSEQ multiplex PCR assay. TCRdb took over this immuneACCESS table, retaining in-frame rearrangements with V and J assigned. Such tables are incomplete; in checked studies, under half of the missing clones stem from an unresolved V gene, and the remainder is unexplained. For this sample the table gives tens of thousands of clones, of which 72% were detected only once. The ten largest clones take up around 4.4% of the sample. The sequenced sample consisted of peripheral blood. The receptors were sampled from a woman between 65 and 79 years old with COVID-19, enrolled during active disease.

The J gene is TRBJ1-2, the V gene TRBV27; D is possibly TRBD1 (5 bases). Trimming removed 3 bases at V and 5 bases at J, with 13 bases between. Germline-derived CDR1 and CDR2 are MNHEY and SMNVEV (reference sequence). This CDR3 is 14 amino acids long. The CDR3 protein is CASSFLAQGYGYTF. CDR3 nucleotide sequence: TGTGCCAGCAGTTTCTTGGCTCAGGGATATGGCTACACCTTC.

The CDR3 here is CASSLERPFTDTQYF. CDR3 DNA: TGCGCCAGCAGCTTGGAGCGGCCCTTCACAGATACGCAGTATTTT. The chain couples TRBV5-1 to TRBJ2-3; weak D call: TRBD2 (5 bases). Per the germline V gene, CDR1 is SGHRS and CDR2 is YFSETQ. This CDR3 has 15 residues. V lost 0 bases to trimming and J lost 2 bases, with 10 bases between them.

The genes are TRBV7-2 and TRBJ2-1, with TRBD2 matching 8 bases. J lost 0 bases, V lost 3 bases, and 7 bases had no gene match. The length of the CDR3 is 17 residues. Germline V CDR1 and CDR2: SGHTA, FQGNSA. DNA for the CDR3: TGTGCCAGCAGCTTCCCCTTAGCGGGAACCTCCTACAATGAGCAGTTCTTC. Translation: CASSFPLAGTSYNEQFF.

The J gene is TRBJ2-5, the V gene TRBV24-1; weak D call: TRBD2 (6 bases). The CDR3 is made up of 14 amino acids. Germline loops: CDR1 KGHDR, CDR2 SFDVKD. With 5 bases removed from V and 4 bases from J, the gap between germline ends came to 13 bases. The CDR3 DNA is TGTGCCACCAGTGTTAGCGGCGGCGGAGAGACCCAGTACTTC. Its translation: CATSVSGGGETQYF.

The V gene is TRBV7-9, the J gene TRBJ2-2; 9 bases map to TRBD2. The CDR3 runs 17 residues. Germline CDR1 and CDR2: SEHNR and FQNEAQ (reference sequence). The V and J ends lost 7 bases and 0 bases, in that order; junction bases with no gene match: 9. The CDR3 here is CASILWVAGANTGELFF. The CDR3 bases are TGTGCCAGCATCCTATGGGTAGCGGGAGCGAACACCGGGGAGCTGTTTTTT.

The sample holds a few counts of this clone. This chain uses TRBV7-9 with TRBJ1-2; 9 bases map to TRBD1. The CDR3 is 16 residues long. Germline values: CDR1 SEHNR, CDR2 FQNEAQ (reference sequence). V trimming: 1 base; J trimming: 6 bases; junction bases outside the gene matches: 9. CDR3 region: CASSLGRDRDPNGYTF. The CDR3, as DNA: TGTGCCAGCAGCTTAGGACGGGACAGGGACCCCAATGGCTACACCTTC.

The rearrangement joins TRBV6-1 to TRBJ1-6; D gene uncertain. CDR3 length equals 16 residues. Trimming removed 1 base from V and 0 bases from J, with 7 bases in between. Per germline, CDR1 MNHNS and CDR2 SASEGT. Here the CDR3 reads CASSEVPSSYNSPLHF. In DNA form, the CDR3 reads TGTGCCAGCAGTGAAGTACCCAGCTCCTATAATTCACCCCTCCACTTT.

The chain carries TRBV5-4 and TRBJ2-3; TRBD2 agrees at 11 bases. CDR1 and CDR2 from the germline V gene are SGHNT and YYREEE (reference sequence). This CDR3 is built from 15 residues. Trimming at V came to 5 bases and at J to 3 bases, leaving 5 bases not matched to a gene. Written as DNA, the CDR3 is TGTGCCAGCAGACTTAGCGGGGGGGCTACAGATACGCAGTATTTT. This encodes CASRLSGGATDTQYF.

The CDR3 DNA is TGCGCCAGCAGCCAAGGCCCTAGCGGAAGCACAGATACGCAGTATTTT. Amino acid sequence: CASSQGPSGSTDTQYF. The chain links TRBV4-3 to TRBJ2-3; 7 bases fit TRBD2. After removal of 1 base from V and 0 bases from J, the junction contained 4 bases not matched to a gene. The CDR3 runs to 16 residues. Germline V gene sequence: CDR1 LGHNA, CDR2 YSLEER.

The chain is built from TRBV10-3 and TRBJ2-3, with TRBD1 as a possible D gene (5 bases). The CDR3 sequence is 15 residues long. The germline V gene has CDR1 ENHRY and CDR2 SYGVKD. V was clipped by 2 bases and J by 5 bases, with 14 bases between them. The CDR3 loop reads CAISESGALGDTQYF. In nucleotides, the CDR3 is TGTGCCATCAGTGAGAGTGGGGCCCTGGGAGATACGCAGTATTTT.

The CDR3 loop reads CASSMQQGYQPQHF. The CDR3 DNA is TGTGCCAGTAGTATGCAGCAGGGCTATCAGCCCCAGCATTTT. V gene TRBV19 combines with J gene TRBJ1-5; D is possibly TRBD1 (5 bases). The V end lost 3 bases, the J end lost 5 bases, and 11 bases lay between the germline ends. The CDR3 covers 14 residues. CDR1 is LNHDA and CDR2 is SQIVND in the germline V gene (reference sequence).

This clone showed up just a few times. The gene calls are TRBV6-4 and TRBJ1-6, with TRBD1 matching 8 bases. Looked up from germline, CDR1 is MRHNA and CDR2 is SNTAGT. V was clipped by 6 bases and J by 10 bases; unmatched bases: 8. The CDR3 is 14 residues long. CDR3 amino acids: CASRARQGSSPLHF. The DNA for the CDR3 is TGTGCCAGCAGAGCACGACAGGGGTCATCACCCCTCCACTTT.

For the CDR3, the DNA is TGTGCCAGCAGTGAGGGGGGTGGCTGGAGCACAGATACGCAGTATTTT. Protein: CASSEGGGWSTDTQYF. J is TRBJ2-3 and V is TRBV25-1, with D possibly matching TRBD2 (6 bases). V was pared by 3 bases and J by 0 bases, with 13 bases between. CDR1 is MGHDK and CDR2 is SYGVNS in the germline V gene. The CDR3 extends over 16 amino acids. The full variable domain, rest sourced from reference TRBV25-1 and TRBJ2-3, is EADIYQTPRYLVIGTGKKITLECSQTMGHDKMYWYQQDPGMELHLIHYSYGVNSTEKGDLSSESTVSRIRTEHFPLTLESARPSHTSQYLCASSEGGGWSTDTQYFGPGTRLTVL.

The gene calls are TRBV9 and TRBJ2-2; D unclear. CDR3 length equals 13 residues. Germline lookup yields CDR1 SGDLS and CDR2 YYNGEE. V shed 0 bases and J shed 7 bases, with 7 bases lying between them. The DNA of the CDR3 is TGTGCCAGCAGCGTAGCTAAGAGCGGGGAGCTGTTTTTT. It translates to CASSVAKSGELFF.

The count of this clone is one. The V call is TRBV6-5, the J call TRBJ2-5; 8 bases fit TRBD1. V dropped 6 bases and J dropped 4; count of bases not matched to a gene: 1. This CDR3 has 12 residues. In germline, CDR1 is MNHEY, CDR2 SVGAGI. CDR3 amino acids: CASSDRGETQYF. CDR3 DNA: TGTGCCAGCAGCGACAGGGGAGAGACCCAGTACTTC.

This clone was counted once. Here the CDR3 DNA reads TGTGCCAGCAGTTCCACCTGGGGGGGCAGGAACACTGAAGCTTTCTTT. Protein: CASSSTWGGRNTEAFF. This chain uses TRBV6-5 with TRBJ1-1; possibly TRBD1 for D (6 bases). CDR3 length: 16 residues. V gave up 4 bases and J gave up 1 base, with 16 bases separating them. Germline V gives CDR1 MNHEY, CDR2 SVGAGI.

This clone is medium-sized by share. The chain links TRBV6-1 to TRBJ2-2, with D tentatively TRBD2 (6 bases). Germline loops: CDR1 MNHNS, CDR2 SASEGT. The CDR3 sequence is 15 residues long. The ends were cut back, 2 bases at V and 2 bases at J, with 9 bases in the middle. The CDR3 loop is CASSERRGNTGELFF. The CDR3 nucleotides are TGTGCCAGCAGTGAAAGGAGGGGTAACACCGGGGAGCTGTTTTTT.

This chain uses TRBV4-2 with TRBJ1-1; D remains ambiguous. V lost 0 bases, J lost 1 base, and 6 bases lay in between. Germline V lookup: CDR1 LGHNA, CDR2 YNFKEQ. The CDR3 is 14 amino acids. The CDR3 loop reads CASSQDPGNTEAFF. The CDR3, as DNA: TGTGCCAGCAGCCAAGATCCGGGGAACACTGAAGCTTTCTTT.

The chain is built from TRBV11-3 and TRBJ2-3; D is possibly TRBD2 (6 bases). Looked up from germline, CDR1 is SGHNT and CDR2 is YENEEA. The V and J ends lost 4 bases and 1 base respectively, with 18 bases between them. The CDR3 sequence is 17 residues long. The chain's CDR3 is CASSSRQSGVGTDTQYF. CDR3 DNA sequence: TGTGCCAGCAGCTCCCGCCAATCGGGAGTAGGCACAGATACGCAGTATTTT.

The chain has TRBV6-1 and TRBJ2-7; TRBD2 matches 10 bases. This CDR3 contains 15 residues. CDR1 and CDR2 from the germline V gene are MNHNS and SASEGT. The CDR3 spells CASSQAGLASYEQYV. The CDR3 nucleotides are TGTGCCAGCAGTCAAGCGGGACTAGCGAGTTACGAGCAGTACGTC.